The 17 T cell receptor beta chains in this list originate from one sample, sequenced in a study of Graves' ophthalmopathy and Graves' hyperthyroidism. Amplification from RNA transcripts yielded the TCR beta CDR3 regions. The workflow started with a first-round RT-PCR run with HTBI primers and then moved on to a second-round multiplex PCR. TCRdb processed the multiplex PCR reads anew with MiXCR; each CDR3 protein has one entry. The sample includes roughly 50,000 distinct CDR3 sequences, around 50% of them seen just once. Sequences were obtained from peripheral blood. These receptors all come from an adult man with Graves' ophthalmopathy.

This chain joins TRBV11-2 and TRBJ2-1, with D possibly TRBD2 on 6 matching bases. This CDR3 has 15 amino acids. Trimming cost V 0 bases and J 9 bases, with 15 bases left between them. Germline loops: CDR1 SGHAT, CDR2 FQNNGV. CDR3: CASSLDGGGETEQFF. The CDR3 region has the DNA TGTGCCAGCAGCTTAGATGGAGGCGGGGAAACTGAGCAGTTCTTC.

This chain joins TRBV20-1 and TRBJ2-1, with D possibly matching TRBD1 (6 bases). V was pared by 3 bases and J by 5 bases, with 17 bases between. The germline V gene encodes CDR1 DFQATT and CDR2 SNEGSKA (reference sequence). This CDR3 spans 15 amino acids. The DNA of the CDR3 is TGCAGTGCTAGGGAGAGTAGGACAGTAAACAATGAGCAGTTCTTC. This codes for CSARESRTVNNEQFF.

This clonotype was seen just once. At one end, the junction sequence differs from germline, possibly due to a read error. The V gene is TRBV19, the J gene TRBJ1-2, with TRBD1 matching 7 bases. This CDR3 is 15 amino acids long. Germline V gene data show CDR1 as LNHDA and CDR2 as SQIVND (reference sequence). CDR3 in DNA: TGCGCCAGTAGTGTCACCGGACAGGAGTCCTATGGCTACACCTTC. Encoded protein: CASSVTGQESYGYTF.

CDR3 in amino acids: CATLGPTGNNYGYTF. Here the CDR3 DNA reads TGTGCCACCCTGGGACCGACAGGGAATAACTATGGCTACACCTTC. The chain has TRBV10-3 and TRBJ1-2; 7 bases align to TRBD1. Germline loops: CDR1 ENHRY, CDR2 SYGVKD. Trimming removed 10 bases from V and 1 base from J; junction bases left unmatched: 12. This CDR3 is 15 amino acids long.

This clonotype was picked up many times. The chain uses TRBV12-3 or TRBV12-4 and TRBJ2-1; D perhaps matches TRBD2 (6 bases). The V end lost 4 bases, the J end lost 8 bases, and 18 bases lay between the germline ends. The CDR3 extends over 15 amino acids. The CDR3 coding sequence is TGTGCCAGCAGTTCTTCCGGGAGCCCCGGCTATGAGCAGTTCTTC. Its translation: CASSSSGSPGYEQFF.

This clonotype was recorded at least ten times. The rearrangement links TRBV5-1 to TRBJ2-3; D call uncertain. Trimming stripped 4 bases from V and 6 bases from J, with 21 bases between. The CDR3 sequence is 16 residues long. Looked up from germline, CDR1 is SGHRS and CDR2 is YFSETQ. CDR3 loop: CASSPYASLRADTQYF. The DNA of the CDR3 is TGCGCCAGCAGCCCCTATGCCAGTTTGCGAGCGGATACGCAGTATTTT.

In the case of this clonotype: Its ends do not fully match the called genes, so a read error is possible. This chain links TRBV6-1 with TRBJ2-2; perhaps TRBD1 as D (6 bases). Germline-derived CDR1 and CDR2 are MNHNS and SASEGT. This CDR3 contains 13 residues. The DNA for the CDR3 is TGTGCCAGCGGTGAAGCACGGGACAATGAGCAGTTCTTT. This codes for CASGEARDNEQFF.

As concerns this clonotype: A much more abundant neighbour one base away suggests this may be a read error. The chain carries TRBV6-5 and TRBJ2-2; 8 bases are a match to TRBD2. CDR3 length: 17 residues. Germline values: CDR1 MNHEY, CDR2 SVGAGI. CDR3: CASSRSPGGSNTGELSF. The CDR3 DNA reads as TGTGCCAGCAGCAGAAGTCCGGGGGGGTCGAACACCGGGGAGCTGTCTTTT.

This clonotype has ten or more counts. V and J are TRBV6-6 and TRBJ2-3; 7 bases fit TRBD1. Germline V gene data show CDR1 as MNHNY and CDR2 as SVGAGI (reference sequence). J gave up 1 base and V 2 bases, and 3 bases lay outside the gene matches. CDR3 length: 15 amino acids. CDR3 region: CASSYRGQGTDTQYF. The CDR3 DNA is TGTGCCAGCAGTTACAGGGGGCAAGGCACAGATACGCAGTATTTT.

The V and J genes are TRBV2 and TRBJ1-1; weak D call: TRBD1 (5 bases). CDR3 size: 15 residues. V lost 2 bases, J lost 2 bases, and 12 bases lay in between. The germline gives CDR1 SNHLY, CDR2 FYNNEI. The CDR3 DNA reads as TGTGCCAGCAGTGAACTCAGGGCAGCAAACACTGAAGCTTTCTTT. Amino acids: CASSELRAANTEAFF. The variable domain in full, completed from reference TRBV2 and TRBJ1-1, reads EPEVTQTPSHQVTQMGQEVILRCVPISNHLYFYWYRQILGQKVEFLVSFYNNEISEKSEIFDDQFSVERPDGSNFTLKIRSTKLEDSAMYFCASSELRAANTEAFFGQGTRLTVV.

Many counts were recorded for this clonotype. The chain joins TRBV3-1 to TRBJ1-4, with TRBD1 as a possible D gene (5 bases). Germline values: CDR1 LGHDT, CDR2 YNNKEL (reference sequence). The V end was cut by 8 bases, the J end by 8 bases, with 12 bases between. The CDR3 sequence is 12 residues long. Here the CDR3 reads CASGGSGEKLFF. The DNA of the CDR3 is TGTGCCAGCGGGGGGTCTGGGGAAAAACTGTTTTTT.

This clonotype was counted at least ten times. CDR3 DNA sequence: TGTGCCAGCAAGGGGATCTTAGATTACAATGAGCAGTTCTTC. It codes for CASKGILDYNEQFF. V usage is TRBV6-5 and J usage is TRBJ2-1, with a weak D call TRBD1 (5 bases). The V gene lost 7 bases and the J gene lost 4 bases, with 14 bases spanning the gap. CDR1 is MNHEY and CDR2 is SVGAGI in the germline V gene. This CDR3 comprises 14 residues.

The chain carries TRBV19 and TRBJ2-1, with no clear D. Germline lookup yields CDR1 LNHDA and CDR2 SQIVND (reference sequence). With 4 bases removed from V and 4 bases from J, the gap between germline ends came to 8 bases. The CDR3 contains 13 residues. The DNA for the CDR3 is TGTGCCAGTAGTACGGTCGGATACAATGAGCAGTTCTTC. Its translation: CASSTVGYNEQFF.

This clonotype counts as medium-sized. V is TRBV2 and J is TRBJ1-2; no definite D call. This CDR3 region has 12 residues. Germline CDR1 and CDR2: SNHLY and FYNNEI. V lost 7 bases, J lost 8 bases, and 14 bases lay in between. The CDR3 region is CASTRATEGYTF. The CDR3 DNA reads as TGTGCCAGCACCCGAGCAACTGAGGGCTACACCTTC.

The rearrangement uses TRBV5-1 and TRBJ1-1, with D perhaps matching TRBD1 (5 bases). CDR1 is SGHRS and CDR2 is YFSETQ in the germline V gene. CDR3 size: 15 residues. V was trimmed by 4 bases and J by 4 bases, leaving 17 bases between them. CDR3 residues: CASSEWTGGFTEAFF. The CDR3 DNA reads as TGCGCCAGCAGCGAGTGGACTGGGGGATTCACTGAAGCTTTCTTT.

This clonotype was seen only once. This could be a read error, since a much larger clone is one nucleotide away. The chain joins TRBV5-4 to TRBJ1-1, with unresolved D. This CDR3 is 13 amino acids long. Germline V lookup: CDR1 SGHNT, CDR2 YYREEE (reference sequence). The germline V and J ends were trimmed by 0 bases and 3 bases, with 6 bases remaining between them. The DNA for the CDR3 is TGTGCCAGCAGCTTGGACAGTGACACTGAAGCTTTCTTT. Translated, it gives CASSLDSDTEAFF.

CDR3 residues: CASSRRTSGHYEQYF. CDR3 nucleotides: TGTGCCAGCAGTAGAAGGACTAGCGGACACTACGAGCAGTACTTC. J is TRBJ2-7 and V is TRBV6-5; 10 bases are shared with TRBD2. The CDR3 extends over 15 amino acids. Per germline, CDR1 MNHEY and CDR2 SVGAGI. V dropped 5 bases and J dropped 3; count of bases not matched to a gene: 7.